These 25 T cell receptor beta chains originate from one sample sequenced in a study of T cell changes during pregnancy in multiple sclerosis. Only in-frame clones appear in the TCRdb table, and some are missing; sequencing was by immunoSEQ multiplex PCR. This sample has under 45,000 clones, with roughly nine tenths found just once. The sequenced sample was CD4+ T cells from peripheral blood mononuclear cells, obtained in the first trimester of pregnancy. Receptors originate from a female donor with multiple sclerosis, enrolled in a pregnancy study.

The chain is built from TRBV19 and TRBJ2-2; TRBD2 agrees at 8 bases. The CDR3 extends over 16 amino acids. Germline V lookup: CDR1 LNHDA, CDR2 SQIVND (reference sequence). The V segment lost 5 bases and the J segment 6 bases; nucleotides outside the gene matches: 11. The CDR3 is CASSPAGGRFAGELFF. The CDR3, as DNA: TGTGCCAGTAGTCCTGCCGGCGGGAGGTTCGCCGGGGAGCTGTTTTTT.

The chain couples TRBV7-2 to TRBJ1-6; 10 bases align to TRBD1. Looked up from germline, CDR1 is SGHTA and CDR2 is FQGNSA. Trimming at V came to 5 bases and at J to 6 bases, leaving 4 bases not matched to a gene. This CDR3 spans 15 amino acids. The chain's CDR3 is CASSQGTGANSPLHF. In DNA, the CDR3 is TGTGCCAGCAGCCAGGGGACAGGGGCTAATTCACCCCTCCACTTT.

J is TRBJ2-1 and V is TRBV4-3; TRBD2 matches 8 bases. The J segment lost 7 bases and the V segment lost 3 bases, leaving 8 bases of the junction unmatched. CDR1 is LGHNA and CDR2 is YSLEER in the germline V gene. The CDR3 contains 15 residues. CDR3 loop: CASSQELAEGNEQFF. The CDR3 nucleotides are TGCGCCAGCAGCCAGGAACTAGCGGAAGGGAATGAGCAGTTCTTC.

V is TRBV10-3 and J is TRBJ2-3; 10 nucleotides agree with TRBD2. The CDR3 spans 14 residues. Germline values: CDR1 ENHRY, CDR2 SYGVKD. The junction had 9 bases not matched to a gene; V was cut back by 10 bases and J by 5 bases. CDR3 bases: TGTGCCACCTCCGGGACTAGCGTGGTAGATACGCAGTATTTT. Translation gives CATSGTSVVDTQYF.

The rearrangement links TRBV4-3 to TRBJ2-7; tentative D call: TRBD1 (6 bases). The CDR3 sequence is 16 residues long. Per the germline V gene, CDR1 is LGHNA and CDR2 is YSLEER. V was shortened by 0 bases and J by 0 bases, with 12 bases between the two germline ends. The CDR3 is CASSQDPQDSSYEQYF. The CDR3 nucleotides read TGCGCCAGCAGCCAAGATCCTCAGGACAGCTCCTACGAGCAGTACTTC.

The DNA for the CDR3 is TGTGCCAGCAGACTAGACAGGGGCACAAATAGCAATCAGCCCCAGCATTTT. Translating it yields CASRLDRGTNSNQPQHF. V usage is TRBV14 and J usage is TRBJ1-5; 8 bases line up with TRBD1. The CDR3 sequence is 17 residues long. After removal of 6 bases from V and 0 bases from J, the junction contained 10 bases not matched to a gene. Germline V gene sequence: CDR1 SGHDN, CDR2 FVKESK.

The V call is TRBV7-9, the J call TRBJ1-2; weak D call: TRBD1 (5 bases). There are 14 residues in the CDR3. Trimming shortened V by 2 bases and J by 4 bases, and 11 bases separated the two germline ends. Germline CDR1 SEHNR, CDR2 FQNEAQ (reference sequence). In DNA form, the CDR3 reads TGTGCCAGCAGCTTACCGCAGGGAGGCTATGGCTACACCTTC. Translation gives CASSLPQGGYGYTF.

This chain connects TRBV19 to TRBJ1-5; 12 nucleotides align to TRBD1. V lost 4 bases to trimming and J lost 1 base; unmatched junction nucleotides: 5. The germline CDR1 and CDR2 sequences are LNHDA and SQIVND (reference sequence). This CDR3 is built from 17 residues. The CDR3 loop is CASSSGTGGASNQPQHF. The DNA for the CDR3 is TGTGCCAGTAGTAGTGGGACAGGGGGCGCGAGCAATCAGCCCCAGCATTTT.

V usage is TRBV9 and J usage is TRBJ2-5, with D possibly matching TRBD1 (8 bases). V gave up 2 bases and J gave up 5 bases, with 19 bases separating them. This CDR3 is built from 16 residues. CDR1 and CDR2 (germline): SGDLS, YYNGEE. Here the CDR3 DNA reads TGTGCCAGCAGCGTGGGGTCTGGACAGGGAGGGGAGACCCAGTACTTC. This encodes CASSVGSGQGGETQYF.

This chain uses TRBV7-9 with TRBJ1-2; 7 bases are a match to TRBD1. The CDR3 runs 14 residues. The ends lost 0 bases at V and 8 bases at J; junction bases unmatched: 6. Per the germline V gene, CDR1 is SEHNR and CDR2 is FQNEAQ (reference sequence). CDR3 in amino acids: CASSLAEGAGGYTF. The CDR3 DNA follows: TGTGCCAGCAGCTTAGCGGAGGGGGCAGGGGGCTACACCTTC.

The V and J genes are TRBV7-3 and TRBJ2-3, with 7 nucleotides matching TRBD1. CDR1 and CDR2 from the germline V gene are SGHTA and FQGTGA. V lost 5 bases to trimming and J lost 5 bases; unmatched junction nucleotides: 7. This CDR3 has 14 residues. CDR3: CASSIKGGGDTQYF. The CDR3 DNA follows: TGTGCCAGCAGCATCAAAGGGGGCGGAGATACGCAGTATTTT.

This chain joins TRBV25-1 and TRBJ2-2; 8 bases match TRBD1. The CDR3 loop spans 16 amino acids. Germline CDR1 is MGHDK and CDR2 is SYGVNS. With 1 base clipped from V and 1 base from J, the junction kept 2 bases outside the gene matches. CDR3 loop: CASSELGTGNTGELFF. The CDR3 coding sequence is TGTGCCAGCAGTGAATTGGGGACAGGGAACACCGGGGAGCTGTTTTTT.

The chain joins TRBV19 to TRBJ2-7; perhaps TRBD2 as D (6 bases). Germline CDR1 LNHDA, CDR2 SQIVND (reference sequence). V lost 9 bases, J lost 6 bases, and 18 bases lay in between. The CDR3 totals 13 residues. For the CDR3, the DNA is TGTGCCAGCAACCCGGGACTCTTGGGCGAGCAGTACTTC. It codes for CASNPGLLGEQYF.

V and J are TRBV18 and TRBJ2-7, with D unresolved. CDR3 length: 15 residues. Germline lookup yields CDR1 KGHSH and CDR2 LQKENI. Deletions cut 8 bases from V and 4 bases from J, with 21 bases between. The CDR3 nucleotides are TGTGCCAGCCGAAGAGACACTGCCCTGAATTACGAGCAGTACTTC. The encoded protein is CASRRDTALNYEQYF.

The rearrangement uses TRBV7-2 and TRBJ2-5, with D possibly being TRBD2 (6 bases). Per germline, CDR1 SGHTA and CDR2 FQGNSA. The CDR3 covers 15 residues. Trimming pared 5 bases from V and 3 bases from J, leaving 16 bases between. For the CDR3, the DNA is TGTGCCAGCAGCCCCCTCGGAACTAGCAAAGAGACCCAGTACTTC. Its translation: CASSPLGTSKETQYF.

Written as DNA, the CDR3 is TGTGCCAGCAGTTTATGGTCGGGGAGAACCACTGGAAACACCATATATTTT. The encoded protein is CASSLWSGRTTGNTIYF. V gene TRBV28 combines with J gene TRBJ1-3, with D unclear. V dropped 0 bases and J dropped 2 bases, with 14 bases sitting between them. Germline-derived CDR1 and CDR2 are MDHEN and SYDVKM. This CDR3 is 17 amino acids long.

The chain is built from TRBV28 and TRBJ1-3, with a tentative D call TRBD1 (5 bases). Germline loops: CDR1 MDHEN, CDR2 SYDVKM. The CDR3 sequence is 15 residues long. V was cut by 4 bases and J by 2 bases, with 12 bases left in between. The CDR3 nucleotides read TGTGCCAGCAGTTCGAGACTCAGGGCTGGAAACACCATATATTTT. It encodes CASSSRLRAGNTIYF.

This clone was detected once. In DNA form, the CDR3 reads TGTGCCAGCAGTTTTGGGACTAGCGGGACATACAATGAGCAGTTCTTC. This codes for CASSFGTSGTYNEQFF. The V call is TRBV28, the J call TRBJ2-1; 13 bases align to TRBD2. The CDR3 loop spans 16 amino acids. Germline values: CDR1 MDHEN, CDR2 SYDVKM. The ends lost 3 bases at V and 4 bases at J; junction bases unmatched: 3.

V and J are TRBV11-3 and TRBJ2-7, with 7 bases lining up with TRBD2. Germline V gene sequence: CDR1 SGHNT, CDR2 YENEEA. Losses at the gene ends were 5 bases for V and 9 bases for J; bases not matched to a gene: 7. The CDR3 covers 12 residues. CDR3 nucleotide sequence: TGTGCCAGCAGCCCCTCGTCGGGGGGGCAGTACTTC. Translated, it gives CASSPSSGGQYF. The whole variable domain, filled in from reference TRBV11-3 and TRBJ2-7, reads EAGVVQSPRYKIIEKKQPVAFWCNPISGHNTLYWYLQNLGQGPELLIRYENEEAVDDSQLPKDRFSAERLKGVDSTLKIQPAELGDSAVYLCASSPSSGGQYFGPGTRLTVT.

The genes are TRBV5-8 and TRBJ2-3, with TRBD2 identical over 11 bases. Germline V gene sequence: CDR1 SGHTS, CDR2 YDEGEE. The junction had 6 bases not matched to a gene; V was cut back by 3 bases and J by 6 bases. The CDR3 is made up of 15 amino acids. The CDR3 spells CASSSGIAGGDTQYF. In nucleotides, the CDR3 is TGTGCCAGCAGCTCAGGAATAGCGGGAGGGGATACGCAGTATTTT.

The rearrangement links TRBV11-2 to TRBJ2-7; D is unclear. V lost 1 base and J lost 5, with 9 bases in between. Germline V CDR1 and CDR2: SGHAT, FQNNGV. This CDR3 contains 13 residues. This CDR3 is CASSLGQANEQYF. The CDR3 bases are TGTGCCAGCAGCTTAGGCCAGGCAAACGAGCAGTACTTC.

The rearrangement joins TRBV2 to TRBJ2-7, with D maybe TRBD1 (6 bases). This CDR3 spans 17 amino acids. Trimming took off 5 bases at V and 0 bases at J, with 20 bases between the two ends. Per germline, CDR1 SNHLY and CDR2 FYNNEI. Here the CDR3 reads CASSIPTTGTNSYEQYF. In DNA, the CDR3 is TGTGCCAGCAGTATTCCAACAACAGGGACGAACTCCTACGAGCAGTACTTC.

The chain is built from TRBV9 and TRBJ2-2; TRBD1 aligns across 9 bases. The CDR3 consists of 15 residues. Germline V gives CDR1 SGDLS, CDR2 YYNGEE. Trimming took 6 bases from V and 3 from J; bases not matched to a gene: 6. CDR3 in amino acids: CASTRQGDYTGELFF. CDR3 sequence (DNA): TGTGCCAGCACCCGACAGGGGGACTACACCGGGGAGCTGTTTTTT.

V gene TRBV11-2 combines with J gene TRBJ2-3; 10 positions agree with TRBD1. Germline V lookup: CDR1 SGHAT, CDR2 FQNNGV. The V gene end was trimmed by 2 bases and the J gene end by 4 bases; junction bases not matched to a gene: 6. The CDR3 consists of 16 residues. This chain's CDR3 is CASSLFGTGVADTQYF. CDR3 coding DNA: TGTGCCAGCAGCTTATTTGGGACAGGGGTCGCAGATACGCAGTATTTT.

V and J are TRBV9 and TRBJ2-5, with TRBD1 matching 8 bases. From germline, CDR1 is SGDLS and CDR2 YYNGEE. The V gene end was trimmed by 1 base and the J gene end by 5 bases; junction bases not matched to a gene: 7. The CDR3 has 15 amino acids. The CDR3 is CASSVFQGAGETQYF. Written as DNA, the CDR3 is TGTGCCAGCAGCGTATTCCAGGGGGCCGGTGAGACCCAGTACTTC.